The rows below give T cell receptor beta chains drawn from one sample of a study of blood T cell repertoires in COVID-19. This table comes from immunoSEQ multiplex PCR, and its TCRdb copy is limited to in-frame clones, with some not included. The table records about 63,000 clones, roughly 68% of them present only once. Sequencing was carried out using peripheral blood. These receptors originate from a woman of 80 years or more with acute or convalescent COVID-19. CDR3s include the opening cysteine and the closing phenylalanine or tryptophan. The D gene is left open where the match is weak. Not every row has a clone size; where given, it reads once, few, many or a size class.

-,TRBV12-3/TRBV12-4,TRBJ1-5,TRBD1,CASSQGVGQPQHF,TGTGCCAGCAGCCAGGGGGTAGGTCAGCCCCAGCATTTT
-,TRBV24-1,TRBJ2-2,TRBD1,CATSEPDRGSVGELFF,TGTGCCACCAGTGAGCCCGACAGGGGCTCGGTCGGGGAGCTGTTTTTT
-,TRBV7-2,TRBJ1-1,-,CASSLRQWLYTEAFF,TGTGCCAGCAGCCTCCGACAGTGGTTATACACTGAAGCTTTCTTT
-,TRBV28,TRBJ1-2,-,CASSLGGNYGYTF,TGTGCCAGCAGTTTGGGGGGAAACTATGGCTACACCTTC
-,TRBV18,TRBJ2-7,-,CASSPTSYEQYF,TGTGCCAGCTCGCCGACTAGTTACGAGCAGTACTTC
-,TRBV24-1,TRBJ2-1,TRBD1,CATSDPHDRASSYNEQFF,TGTGCCACCAGTGACCCACACGACAGGGCCAGCTCCTACAATGAGCAGTTCTTC
-,TRBV7-9,TRBJ2-7,-,CASSPLTVPYEQYF,TGTGCCAGCAGCCCTCTGACAGTTCCCTACGAGCAGTACTTC
-,TRBV7-3,TRBJ2-3,TRBD1,CASSLTGTVRTDTQYF,TGTGCCAGCAGCTTAACAGGGACAGTCCGCACAGATACGCAGTATTTT
-,TRBV24-1,TRBJ2-3,TRBD1,CATSDSPTGATDTQYF,TGTGCCACCAGTGATTCCCCGACAGGGGCCACAGATACGCAGTATTTT
-,TRBV3-1/TRBV3-2,TRBJ2-6,TRBD1,CASSQRQGAGANVLTF,TGTGCCAGCAGCCAACGTCAGGGGGCTGGGGCCAATGTCCTGACTTTC
-,TRBV7-2,TRBJ2-5,TRBD2,CASSLRFGGSGETQYF,TGTGCCAGCAGCTTAAGATTTGGCGGGAGTGGGGAGACCCAGTACTTC
-,TRBV4-1,TRBJ1-1,-,CASSQDPWGQLNTEAFF,TGCGCCAGCAGCCAAGATCCTTGGGGACAACTGAACACTGAAGCTTTCTTT
-,TRBV15,TRBJ2-2,TRBD1,CATSSRDRYANTGELFF,TGTGCCACCAGCTCCCGGGACAGATACGCGAACACCGGGGAGCTGTTTTTT
-,TRBV9,TRBJ2-7,-,CASSVSPGQSYEQYF,TGTGCCAGCAGCGTAAGCCCCGGACAGAGCTACGAGCAGTACTTC
-,TRBV7-2,TRBJ2-7,TRBD1,CASSSRTGTSSYEQYF,TGTGCCAGCAGTTCAAGGACAGGGACGTCCTCCTACGAGCAGTACTTC
many,TRBV5-4,TRBJ2-7,-,CASSRGLALEQYF,TGTGCCAGCAGCCGAGGGCTCGCACTAGAGCAGTACTTC
-,TRBV21-1,TRBJ2-3,-,CASSKDGPSGSEILSTDTQYF,TGTGCCAGCAGCAAAGATGGCCCTAGCGGGAGTGAAATACTTAGCACAGATACGCAGTATTTT
-,TRBV11-2,TRBJ2-5,-,CASSLVGSWETQYF,TGTGCCAGCAGCTTAGTCGGGTCCTGGGAGACCCAGTACTTC
-,TRBV7-2,TRBJ1-1,TRBD1,CASSFLRDRGRANTEAFF,TGTGCCAGCAGCTTCTTACGGGACAGGGGGCGCGCGAACACTGAAGCTTTCTTT
-,TRBV11-3,TRBJ2-7,TRBD1,CASSMSGTGGYEQYF,TGTGCCAGCAGCATGTCCGGGACAGGGGGCTACGAGCAGTACTTC
-,TRBV28,TRBJ1-5,-,CASSRGFPSNQPQHF,TGTGCCAGCAGCCGGGGTTTTCCTAGCAATCAGCCCCAGCATTTT
-,TRBV19,TRBJ1-1,-,CASSIQRGNSEAFF,TGTGCCAGTAGTATCCAGAGAGGAAACTCTGAAGCTTTCTTT
-,TRBV11-2,TRBJ1-5,TRBD1,CASSQGQEGQPQHF,TGTGCCAGCAGCCAAGGACAGGAAGGTCAGCCCCAGCATTTT
-,TRBV4-1,TRBJ2-7,TRBD2,CASSQDRAGVPPDEQYF,TGCGCCAGCAGCCAAGATCGAGCGGGAGTCCCTCCCGACGAGCAGTACTTC
once,TRBV7-9,TRBJ2-5,-,CASVLGAAEETQYF,TGTGCCAGCGTCTTGGGGGCCGCCGAAGAGACCCAGTACTTC
-,TRBV7-3,TRBJ2-3,-,CASSPTTVSTDTQYF,TGTGCCAGCAGCCCCACTACCGTTTCCACAGATACGCAGTATTTT
-,TRBV16,TRBJ1-1,TRBD1,CASSQSRDSRAFF,TGTGCCAGCAGCCAATCACGGGACAGTAGGGCTTTCTTT
-,TRBV7-2,TRBJ2-3,-,CASSLGMESGTDTQYF,TGTGCCAGCAGCTTAGGAATGGAGTCGGGCACAGATACGCAGTATTTT
once,TRBV29-1,TRBJ2-3,-,CSVLVGRTDTQYF,TGCAGCGTTCTCGTGGGCAGGACAGATACGCAGTATTTT
-,TRBV4-1,TRBJ1-1,TRBD1,CASSQRGRGNTEAFF,TGCGCCAGCAGCCAGAGGGGGCGGGGGAACACTGAAGCTTTCTTT
-,TRBV27,TRBJ2-7,-,CASSFLGAREQYF,TGTGCCAGCAGTTTCCTGGGGGCGCGGGAGCAGTACTTC
few,TRBV28,TRBJ2-7,TRBD2,CASSEPAGPNSYEQYF,TGTGCCAGCAGCGAACCAGCGGGACCTAATTCCTACGAGCAGTACTTC
-,TRBV18,TRBJ1-5,TRBD1,CASSPGQGAVSNQPQHF,TGTGCCAGCTCACCGGGACAGGGGGCCGTTAGCAATCAGCCCCAGCATTTT
-,TRBV18,TRBJ1-2,TRBD1,CASSRGQGRYYGYTF,TGTGCCAGCTCACGGGGACAGGGGCGCTACTATGGCTACACCTTC
-,TRBV29-1,TRBJ2-1,-,CSALSVKSSYNEQFF,TGCAGCGCCCTGTCCGTTAAGAGCTCCTACAATGAGCAGTTCTTC
-,TRBV7-2,TRBJ1-1,-,CASSSQGADTEAFF,TGTGCCAGCAGCTCACAGGGTGCGGACACTGAAGCTTTCTTT
-,TRBV6-5,TRBJ1-2,-,CASFRGEADGYTF,TGTGCCAGTTTTAGAGGGGAGGCGGATGGCTACACCTTC
-,TRBV27,TRBJ2-7,-,CASKLGGVSGEQYF,TGTGCCAGCAAACTAGGGGGGGTCTCAGGCGAGCAGTACTTC
once,TRBV20-1,TRBJ2-1,TRBD2,CSASPLAGGDNEQFF,TGCAGTGCTAGTCCCCTAGCGGGAGGGGACAATGAGCAGTTCTTC
-,TRBV6-2/TRBV6-3,TRBJ2-2,-,CASSPFRVATGELFF,TGTGCCAGCAGTCCATTCCGGGTAGCCACCGGGGAGCTGTTTTTT
-,TRBV7-9,TRBJ1-3,-,CASSYLRDTIYF,TGTGCCAGCAGCTACCTCCGGGACACCATATATTTT